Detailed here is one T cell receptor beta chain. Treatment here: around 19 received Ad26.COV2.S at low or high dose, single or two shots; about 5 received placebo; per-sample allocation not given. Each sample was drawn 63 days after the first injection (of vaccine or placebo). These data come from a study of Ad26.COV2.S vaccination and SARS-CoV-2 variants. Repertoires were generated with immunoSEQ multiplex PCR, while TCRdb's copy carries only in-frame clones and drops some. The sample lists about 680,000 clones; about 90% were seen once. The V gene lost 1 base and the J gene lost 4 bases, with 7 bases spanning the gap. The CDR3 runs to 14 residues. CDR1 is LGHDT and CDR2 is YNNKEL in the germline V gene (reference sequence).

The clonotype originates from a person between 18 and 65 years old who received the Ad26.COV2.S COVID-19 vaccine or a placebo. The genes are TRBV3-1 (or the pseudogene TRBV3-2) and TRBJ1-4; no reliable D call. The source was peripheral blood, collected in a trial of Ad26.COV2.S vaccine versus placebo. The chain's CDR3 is CASSQVLRNEKLFF. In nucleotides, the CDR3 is TGTGCCAGCAGCCAAGTCCTTCGTAATGAAAAACTGTTTTTT.